This is a list of T cell receptor beta chains from one sample in a study of shared clonotypes between healthy human individuals. Produced via immunoSEQ multiplex PCR; TCRdb's table is partial and in-frame only. This sample has a few million clones, with more than 90% found just once. The specimen was naive CD4+ T cells sorted from blood. The receptors here all came from a man aged 18 to 29 in good health. Both conserved end residues are part of each CDR3. Each record gives: V gene, J gene, D gene, CDR3 DNA, CDR3 protein. The D gene is left open where the match is weak.

TRBV11-2	TRBJ1-4	.	TGTGCCAGCAGCCTAAACAGGGAATTGCTGTTTTTT	CASSLNRELLFF
TRBV2	TRBJ2-3	.	TGTGCCAGCAGTGGAGTGGGATCCCCCACAGATACGCAGTATTTT	CASSGVGSPTDTQYF
TRBV6-1	TRBJ1-1	.	TGTGCCAGCAAGACACCTCTGAACACTGAAGCTTTCTTT	CASKTPLNTEAFF
TRBV10-3	TRBJ1-5	.	TGTGCCACCCGGGACAGCAATCAGCCCCAGCATTTT	CATRDSNQPQHF
TRBV27	TRBJ2-7	TRBD1	TGTGCCAGCAGTTTCAATACAGGGGGACCCGAGCAGTACTTC	CASSFNTGGPEQYF
TRBV5-4	TRBJ1-6	TRBD1	TGTGCCAGCAGCTCCCAGGGGGACAATTCACCCCTCCACTTT	CASSSQGDNSPLHF
TRBV7-2	TRBJ2-7	TRBD2	TGTGCCAGCAGCTTAGGTCGGGGGACTAGTAACGAGCAGTACTTC	CASSLGRGTSNEQYF
TRBV6-5	TRBJ2-5	.	TGTGCCAGCAGTTATCCCGGTCTGGGTTCGGCCCAGTACTTC	CASSYPGLGSAQYF
TRBV6-1	TRBJ2-7	.	TGTGCCAGCAGTGAATATAACAGCTTCTACGAGCAGTACTTC	CASSEYNSFYEQYF
TRBV27	TRBJ2-3	.	TGTGCCAGCAGCCCCAAGGTTCAGGGTAGAGATACGCAGTATTTT	CASSPKVQGRDTQYF